The T cell receptor (beta chain) described here comes from a study of shared clonotypes between healthy human individuals. Findings of the study overall: Relative to their counterparts shared across all four donors, non-shared clonotypes exhibited diminished generation probabilities.

Concerning this clone: The antigen is not known.

Clones were sequenced by immunoSEQ multiplex PCR, and TCRdb holds only the in-frame ones, with some missing. The sample yields about 680,000 clones, 60% to 80% seen once. Looked up from germline, CDR1 is MNHNS and CDR2 is SASEGT. V dropped 11 bases and J dropped 2 bases, with 15 bases sitting between them. The CDR3 covers 14 residues. The J gene is TRBJ2-2, the V gene TRBV6-1; tentative D call: TRBD2 (6 bases). The source is a woman aged 25 to 39 in good health. Material for sequencing was memory CD4+ T cells sorted from blood. Documented subset: CD45RA-negative fraction. The chain's CDR3 is CADRPSVNTGELFF. CDR3 coding DNA: TGTGCCGATCGGCCTAGCGTTAACACCGGGGAGCTGTTTTTT.